The sequence of this TCR beta chain was determined in a study of cytomegalovirus exposure and HLA in healthy donors. Study-level points and caveats: V segments that were indistinguishable, TRBV6-2 and TRBV6-3 among them, were omitted from analysis. Previously analyzed data showed that most TCR beta V segments were productive at a frequency of about 87% or about 30%.

Germline V CDR1 and CDR2: KGHSH, LQKENI. V gave up 6 bases and J gave up 4 bases; unmatched junction bases: 6. CDR3 length: 14 amino acids. The study sampled nominally healthy donors, though unrecorded immune exposures were likely. Primers: 60 Vbeta forward and 13 Jbeta reverse. TCRdb's copy holds only in-frame clones and misses some; the assay was immunoSEQ multiplex PCR. This table holds about 76,000 clones, roughly 76% found once. The sample holds a few counts of this clone. What it binds is unknown. The chain recombines TRBV18 with TRBJ2-3; 8 bases map to TRBD1. Material: PBMCs. The origin of this receptor is a male donor in good health and CMV-seropositive. CDR3 nucleotide sequence: TGTGCCAGCTCGCAAGGACAGGGCCCAGATACGCAGTATTTT. Amino acid sequence: CASSQGQGPDTQYF.